The entry below describes one T cell receptor (beta chain). Its antigen is not identified. This sample is drawn from a study of post-analysis software for immune sequencing data. On the study more broadly: Clinical courses comprised relapsing-remitting, secondary progressive and progressive-relapsing multiple sclerosis.

Study-level findings and limits: Samples from one preparation batch, clustered by F measure, grouped strongly together. Multiple sclerosis was associated with a significant reduction in normalized Chao1 diversity relative to controls.

Sequencing libraries made from TCR beta cDNA carried unique molecular identifiers. TCRdb recomputed calls from the PCR reads with MiXCR, one row per CDR3 protein. The data show roughly 160,000 distinct CDR3 sequences, roughly 34% seen once. CDR3 length: 15 residues. CDR1 is SGHVS, CDR2 FNYEAQ, per germline. The V and J ends lost 1 base and 6 bases, in that order; junction bases with no gene match: 7. The chain employs TRBV7-6 and TRBJ1-1; the match to TRBD1 covers 8 bases. This specimen consisted of blood, obtained after autologous hematopoietic stem cell transplantation. This clonotype originated in a girl aged 10-17 years with multiple sclerosis. The CDR3 sequence: CASSLGTGSTPEAFF. CDR3 sequence (DNA): TGTGCCAGCAGCTTAGGGACAGGGTCTACCCCTGAAGCTTTCTTT.